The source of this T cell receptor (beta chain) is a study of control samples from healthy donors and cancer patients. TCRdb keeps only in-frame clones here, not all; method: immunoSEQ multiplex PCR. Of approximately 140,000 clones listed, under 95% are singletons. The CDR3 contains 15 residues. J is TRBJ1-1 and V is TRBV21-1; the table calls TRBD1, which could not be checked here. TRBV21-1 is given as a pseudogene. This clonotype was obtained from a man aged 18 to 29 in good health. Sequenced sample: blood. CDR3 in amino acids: CASSTRGVMNTEAFF. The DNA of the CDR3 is TGTGCCAGCAGCACCAGGGGCGTAATGAACACTGAAGCTTTCTTT.